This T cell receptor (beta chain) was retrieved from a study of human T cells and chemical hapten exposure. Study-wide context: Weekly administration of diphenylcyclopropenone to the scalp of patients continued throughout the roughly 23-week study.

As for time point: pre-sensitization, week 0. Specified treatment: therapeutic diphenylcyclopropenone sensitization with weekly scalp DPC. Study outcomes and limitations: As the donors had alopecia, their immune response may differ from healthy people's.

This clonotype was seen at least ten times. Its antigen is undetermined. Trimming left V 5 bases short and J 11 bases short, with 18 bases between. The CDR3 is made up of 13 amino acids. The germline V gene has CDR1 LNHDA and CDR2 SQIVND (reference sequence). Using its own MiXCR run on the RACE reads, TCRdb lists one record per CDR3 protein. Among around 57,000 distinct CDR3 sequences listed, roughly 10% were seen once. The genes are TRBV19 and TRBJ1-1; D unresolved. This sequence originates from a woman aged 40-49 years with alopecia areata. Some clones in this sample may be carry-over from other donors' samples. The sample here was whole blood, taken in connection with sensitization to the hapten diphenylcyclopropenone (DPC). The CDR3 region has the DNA TGTGCCAGTAGTCCCCGGAGGGAGCTGGGCGCTTTCTTT. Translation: CASSPRRELGAFF.